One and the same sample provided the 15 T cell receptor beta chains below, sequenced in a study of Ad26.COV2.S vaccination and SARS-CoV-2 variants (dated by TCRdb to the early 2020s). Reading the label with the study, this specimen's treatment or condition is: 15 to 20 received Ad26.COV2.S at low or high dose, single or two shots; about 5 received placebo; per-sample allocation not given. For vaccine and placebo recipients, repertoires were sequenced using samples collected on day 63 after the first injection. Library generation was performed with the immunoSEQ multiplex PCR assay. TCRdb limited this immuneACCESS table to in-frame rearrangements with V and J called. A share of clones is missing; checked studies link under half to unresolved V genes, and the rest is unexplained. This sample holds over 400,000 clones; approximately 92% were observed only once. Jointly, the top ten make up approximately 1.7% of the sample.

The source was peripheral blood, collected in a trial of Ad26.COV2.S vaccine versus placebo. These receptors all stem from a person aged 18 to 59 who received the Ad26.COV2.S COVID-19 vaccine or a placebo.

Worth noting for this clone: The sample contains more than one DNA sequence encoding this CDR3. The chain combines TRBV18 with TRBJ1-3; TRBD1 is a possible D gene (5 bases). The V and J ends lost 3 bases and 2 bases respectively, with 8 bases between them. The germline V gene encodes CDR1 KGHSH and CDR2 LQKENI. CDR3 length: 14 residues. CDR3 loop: CASSPQGAGNTIYF. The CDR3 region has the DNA TGTGCCAGCTCACCGCAGGGTGCTGGAAACACCATATATTTT. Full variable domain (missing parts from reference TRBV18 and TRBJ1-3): NAGVMQNPRHLVRRRGQEARLRCSPMKGHSHVYWYRQLPEEGLKFMVYLQKENIIDESGMPKERFSAEFPKEGPSILRIQQVVRGDSAAYFCASSPQGAGNTIYFGEGSWLTVV.

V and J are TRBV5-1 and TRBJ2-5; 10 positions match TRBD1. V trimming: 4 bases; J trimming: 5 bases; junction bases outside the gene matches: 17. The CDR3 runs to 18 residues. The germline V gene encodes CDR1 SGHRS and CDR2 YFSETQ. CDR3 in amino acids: CASSEMTTGGLEEETQYF. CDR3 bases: TGCGCCAGCAGCGAGATGACGACAGGGGGCCTCGAGGAGGAGACCCAGTACTTC.

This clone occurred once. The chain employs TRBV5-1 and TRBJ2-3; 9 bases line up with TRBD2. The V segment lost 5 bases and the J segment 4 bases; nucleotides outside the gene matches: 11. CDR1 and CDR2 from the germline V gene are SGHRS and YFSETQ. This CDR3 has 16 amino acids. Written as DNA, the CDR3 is TGCGCCAGCAGTCACTCTCTAGCGGGGTTCGCAGATACGCAGTATTTT. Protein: CASSHSLAGFADTQYF.

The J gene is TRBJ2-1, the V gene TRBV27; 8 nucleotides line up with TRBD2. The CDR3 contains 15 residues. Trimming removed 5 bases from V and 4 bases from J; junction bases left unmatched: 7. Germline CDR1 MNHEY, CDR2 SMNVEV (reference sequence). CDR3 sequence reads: CASSPGGAQYNEQFF. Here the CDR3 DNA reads TGTGCCAGCAGTCCCGGGGGGGCCCAATACAATGAGCAGTTCTTC.

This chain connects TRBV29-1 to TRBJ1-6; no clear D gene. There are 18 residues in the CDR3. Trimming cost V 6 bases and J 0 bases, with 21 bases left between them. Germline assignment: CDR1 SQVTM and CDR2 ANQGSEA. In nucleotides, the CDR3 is TGCAGCGTCCCTTACAGTTTTATACTGAACTCCTATAATTCACCCCTCCACTTT. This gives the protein CSVPYSFILNSYNSPLHF.

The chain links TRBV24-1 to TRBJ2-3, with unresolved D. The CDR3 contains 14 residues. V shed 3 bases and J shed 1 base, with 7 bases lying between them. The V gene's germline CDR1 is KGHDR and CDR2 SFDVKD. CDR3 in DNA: TGTGCCACCAGTGATGGAACCGGCACAGATACGCAGTATTTT. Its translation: CATSDGTGTDTQYF.

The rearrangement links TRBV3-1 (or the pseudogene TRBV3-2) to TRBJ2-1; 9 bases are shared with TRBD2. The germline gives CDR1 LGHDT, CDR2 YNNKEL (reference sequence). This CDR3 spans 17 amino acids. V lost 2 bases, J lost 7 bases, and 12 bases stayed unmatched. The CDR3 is CASSQSFLGLAWNEQFF. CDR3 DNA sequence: TGTGCCAGCAGCCAATCATTTTTGGGACTAGCATGGAATGAGCAGTTCTTC.

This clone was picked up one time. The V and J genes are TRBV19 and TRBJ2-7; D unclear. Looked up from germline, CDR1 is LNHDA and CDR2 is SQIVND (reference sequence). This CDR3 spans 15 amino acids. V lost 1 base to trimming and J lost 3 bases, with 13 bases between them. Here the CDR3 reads CASSIASRGFYEQYF. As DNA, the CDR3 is TGTGCCAGTAGTATAGCCTCCCGAGGCTTCTACGAGCAGTACTTC.

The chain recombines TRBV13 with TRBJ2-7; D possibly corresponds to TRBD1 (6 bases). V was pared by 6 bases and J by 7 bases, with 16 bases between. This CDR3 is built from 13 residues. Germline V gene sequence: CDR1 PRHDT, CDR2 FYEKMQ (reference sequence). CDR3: CASSSDSRPEQYF. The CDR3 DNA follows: TGTGCCAGCAGTTCGGACAGCCGCCCGGAGCAGTACTTC.

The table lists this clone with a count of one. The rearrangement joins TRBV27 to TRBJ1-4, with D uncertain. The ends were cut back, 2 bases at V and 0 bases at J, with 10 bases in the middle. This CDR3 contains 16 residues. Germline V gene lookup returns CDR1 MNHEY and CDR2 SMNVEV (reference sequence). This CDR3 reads CASSLLRGATNEKLFF. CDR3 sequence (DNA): TGTGCCAGCAGTTTACTCCGGGGAGCAACTAATGAAAAACTGTTTTTT.

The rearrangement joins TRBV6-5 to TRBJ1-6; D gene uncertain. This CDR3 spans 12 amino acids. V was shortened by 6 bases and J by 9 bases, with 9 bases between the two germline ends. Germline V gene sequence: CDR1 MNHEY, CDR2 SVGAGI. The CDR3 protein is CASRDQISPLHF. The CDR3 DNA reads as TGTGCCAGCAGGGATCAAATTTCACCCCTCCACTTT.

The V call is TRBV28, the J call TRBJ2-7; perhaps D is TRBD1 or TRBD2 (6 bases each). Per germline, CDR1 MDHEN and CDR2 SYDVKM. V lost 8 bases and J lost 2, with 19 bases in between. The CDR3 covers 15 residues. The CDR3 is CASFGHRGLPYEQYF. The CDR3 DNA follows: TGTGCCAGCTTCGGGCACCGGGGGCTTCCCTACGAGCAGTACTTC.

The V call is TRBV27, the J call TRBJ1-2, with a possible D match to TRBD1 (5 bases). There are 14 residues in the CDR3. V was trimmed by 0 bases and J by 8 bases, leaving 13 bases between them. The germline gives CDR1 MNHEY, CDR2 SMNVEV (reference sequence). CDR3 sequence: CASSLSIQGSGYTF. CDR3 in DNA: TGTGCCAGCAGTTTATCGATCCAGGGCAGCGGCTACACCTTC.

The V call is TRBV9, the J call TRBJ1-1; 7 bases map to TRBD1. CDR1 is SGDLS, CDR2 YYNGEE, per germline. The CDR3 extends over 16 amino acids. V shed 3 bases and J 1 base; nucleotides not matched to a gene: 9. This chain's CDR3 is CASSALRGPPNTEAFF. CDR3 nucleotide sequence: TGTGCCAGCAGCGCGCTAAGGGGGCCCCCGAACACTGAAGCTTTCTTT.

The CDR3 DNA reads TGTGCCAGCAGCCAGGGGACTAGCGCCTACGAGCAGTACTTC. It translates to CASSQGTSAYEQYF. The V call is TRBV4-2, the J call TRBJ2-7; 10 nucleotides align to TRBD2. From germline, CDR1 is LGHNA and CDR2 YNFKEQ. The V gene end was trimmed by 3 bases and the J gene end by 2 bases; junction bases not matched to a gene: 1. CDR3 length: 14 residues.